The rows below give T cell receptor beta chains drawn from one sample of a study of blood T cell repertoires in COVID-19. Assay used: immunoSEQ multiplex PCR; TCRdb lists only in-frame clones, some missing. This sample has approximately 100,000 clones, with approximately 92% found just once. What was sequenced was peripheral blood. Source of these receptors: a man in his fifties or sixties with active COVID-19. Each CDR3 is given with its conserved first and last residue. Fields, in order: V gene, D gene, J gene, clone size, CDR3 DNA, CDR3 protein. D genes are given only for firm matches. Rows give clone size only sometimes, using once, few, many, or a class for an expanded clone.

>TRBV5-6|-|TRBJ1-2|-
TGTGCCAGCAGCACTTCGGGAGGGGACACCTATGGCTACACCTTC
CASSTSGGDTYGYTF
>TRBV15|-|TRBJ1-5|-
TGTGCCACCAGCACTCTACCCGCATTGGGCAATCAGCCCCAGCATTTT
CATSTLPALGNQPQHF
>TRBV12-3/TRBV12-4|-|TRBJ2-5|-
TGTGCCAGCAGAACGGGGTCGGCGGAGACCCAGTACTTC
CASRTGSAETQYF
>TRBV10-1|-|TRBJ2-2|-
TGCGCCAGCAGAGCACCAGGGAACGGGGAGCTGTTTTTT
CASRAPGNGELFF
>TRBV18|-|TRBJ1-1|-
TGTGCCAGCTCACCATCGCGAGGGTTACCTGAAGCTTTCTTT
CASSPSRGLPEAFF
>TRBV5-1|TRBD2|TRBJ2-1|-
TGCGCCAGCAGCCAGACTAGCGATGAGCAGTTCTTC
CASSQTSDEQFF
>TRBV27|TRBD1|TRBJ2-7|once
TGTGCCAGCAGTCCCCGGGACAGGAGCTCCTACGAGCAGTACTTC
CASSPRDRSSYEQYF
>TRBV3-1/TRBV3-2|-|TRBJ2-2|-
TGTGCCAGCAGCCAAGTTACCTCGTTGCGTAACACCGGGGAGCTGTTTTTT
CASSQVTSLRNTGELFF
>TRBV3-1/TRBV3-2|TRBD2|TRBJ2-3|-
TGTGCCAGCAGCCAAGACGGACTAGCGGGGGTGATCACAGATACGCAGTATTTT
CASSQDGLAGVITDTQYF
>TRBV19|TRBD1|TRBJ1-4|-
TGTGCCAGTAGTATCTCTCCGACAGGGGTGAATGAAAAACTGTTTTTT
CASSISPTGVNEKLFF
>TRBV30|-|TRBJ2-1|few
TGTGCCTGGACTGGGTCTCCAGCGGATGAGCAGTTCTTC
CAWTGSPADEQFF
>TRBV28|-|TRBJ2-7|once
TGTGCCAGCAGTCAGGCATGGGAGCAGTACTTC
CASSQAWEQYF
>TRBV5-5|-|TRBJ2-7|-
TGTGCCAGCAGCTTGGCGCGACAGCCCTACGAGCAGTACTTC
CASSLARQPYEQYF
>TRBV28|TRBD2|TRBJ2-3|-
TGTGCCAGCAGTTTCCAGAGGACTAGCGGAGGCACAGATACGCAGTATTTT
CASSFQRTSGGTDTQYF
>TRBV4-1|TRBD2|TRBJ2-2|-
TGCGCCAGCAGCCAAACCGGGACTAGCGGTTTTAGTTACACCGGGGAGCTGTTTTTT
CASSQTGTSGFSYTGELFF
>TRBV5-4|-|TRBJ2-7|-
TGTGCCAGCAATGTGGGAAGGGAGGGGGGAAACGAGCAGTACTTC
CASNVGREGGNEQYF
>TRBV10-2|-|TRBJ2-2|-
TGCGCCAGCAGACCAATAGCAACTAACACCGGGGAGCTGTTTTTT
CASRPIATNTGELFF
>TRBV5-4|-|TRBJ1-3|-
TGTGCCAGCCGACAGGTCTCTGGAAACACCATATATTTT
CASRQVSGNTIYF
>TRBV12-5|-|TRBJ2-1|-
TGTGCTAGTGGTTTGGTCGGCGGGGATTCCTACAATGAGCAGTTCTTC
CASGLVGGDSYNEQFF
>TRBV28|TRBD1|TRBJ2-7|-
TGTGCCAGCAGTTTCTCTGGACAGGGCGCCTACGAGCAGTACTTC
CASSFSGQGAYEQYF
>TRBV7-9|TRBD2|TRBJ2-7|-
TGTGCCAGCAGCTCGACTAGCGGGAGAGCCTACGAGCAGTACTTC
CASSSTSGRAYEQYF
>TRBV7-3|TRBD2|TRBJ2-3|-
TGTGCCAGCAGCTGGAGAGCGGGAGAGGTAGATACGCAGTATTTT
CASSWRAGEVDTQYF
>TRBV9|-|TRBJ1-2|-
TGTGCCAGCAGCGTAGGGGCGACTAACTATGGCTACACCTTC
CASSVGATNYGYTF
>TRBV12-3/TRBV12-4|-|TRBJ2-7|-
TGTGCCAGCAGTGGGACAAACTACGAGCAGTACTTC
CASSGTNYEQYF
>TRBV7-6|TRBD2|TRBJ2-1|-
TGTGCCAGCAGCCCGGGGGGAGCGGGACTACTACTATACAATGAGCAGTTCTTC
CASSPGGAGLLLYNEQFF
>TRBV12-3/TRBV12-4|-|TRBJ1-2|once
TGTGCCAGCAGTTTCAGGGGTGGCTATGGCTACACCTTC
CASSFRGGYGYTF
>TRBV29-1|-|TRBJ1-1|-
TGCAGCGTTGACAGGTTCCCTGAAGCTTTCTTT
CSVDRFPEAFF
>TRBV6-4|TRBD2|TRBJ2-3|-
TGTGCCAGCAGTGACTACGGACTAGCAGCAGATACGCAGTATTTT
CASSDYGLAADTQYF
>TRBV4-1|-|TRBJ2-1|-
TGCGCCAGCAGCCAAGCAGGTAAAGCGGCCGAGCAGTTCTTC
CASSQAGKAAEQFF
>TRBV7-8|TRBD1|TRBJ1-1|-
TGTGCCAGCAGCAATTGGGACAGGGGGAACACTGAAGCTTTCTTT
CASSNWDRGNTEAFF
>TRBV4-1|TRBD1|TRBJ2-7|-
TGCGCCAGCAGCCAAGCTCGGGACAGGTACGAGCAGTACTTC
CASSQARDRYEQYF
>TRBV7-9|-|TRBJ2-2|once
TGTGCCAGCAGTAGAGGGTATTCAAACACCGGGGAGCTGTTTTTT
CASSRGYSNTGELFF
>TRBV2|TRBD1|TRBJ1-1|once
TGTGCCAGCACCGATCCGCGGACAGGGGGATATGGTGAAGCTTTCTTT
CASTDPRTGGYGEAFF
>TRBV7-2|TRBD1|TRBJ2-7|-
TGTGCCAGCAGCTCACAGGGGGGCCCCTACGAGCAGTACTTC
CASSSQGGPYEQYF
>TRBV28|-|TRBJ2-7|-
TGTGCCAGCAGTCGGGGGACAGCTTCCTACGAGCAGTACTTC
CASSRGTASYEQYF